Listed below are T cell receptor beta chains from one sample, sequenced in a study of T cell responses to AZD1222 COVID-19 vaccine. Assay used: immunoSEQ multiplex PCR; TCRdb lists only in-frame clones, some missing. Among 150,000 or so clones listed, approximately 90% were seen once. This material consisted of peripheral blood, taken 28 days after the second AZD1222 dose. The receptors stem from an adult who received the AZD1222 COVID-19 vaccine. Each CDR3 is given with its conserved first and last residue. The D gene is left open where the match is weak. Clone size is not always given. Where it is, it says once, few, many or a class for expanded clones.

d_gene,j_gene,v_gene,abundance,CDR3aa
NA,TRBJ1-1,TRBV7-3,NA,CASSLGGSMNTEAFF
NA,TRBJ2-7,TRBV30,NA,CAWSVPGYEQYF
NA,TRBJ2-3,TRBV11-3,NA,CASSLGGRPSTDTQYF
NA,TRBJ1-1,TRBV12-5,NA,CASGFVIRRKNTEAFF
TRBD1,TRBJ1-5,TRBV27,NA,CASSLFPDRLSNQPQHF
TRBD1,TRBJ1-1,TRBV7-9,NA,CASSRDREAEAFF
TRBD2,TRBJ2-5,TRBV6-2/TRBV6-3,NA,CASSYALAGGLETQYF
TRBD2,TRBJ2-3,TRBV29-1,few,CSVEGGLAGGPRVVDTQYF
TRBD1,TRBJ2-7,TRBV27,NA,CASSLPGQGRYEQYF
NA,TRBJ1-5,TRBV19,NA,CASKWRDNQPQHF
TRBD2,TRBJ2-3,TRBV6-2/TRBV6-3,few,CASSYGGGADTQYF
NA,TRBJ1-5,TRBV27,NA,CASSHWGLDQPQHF
TRBD1,TRBJ2-7,TRBV19,NA,CASMETGSSYEQYF
TRBD1,TRBJ2-2,TRBV10-3,NA,CAIERQGGTGELFF
NA,TRBJ2-3,TRBV10-3,NA,CATGGPQDTQYF
TRBD1,TRBJ1-2,TRBV10-3,NA,CAISPSSGTGGEGYTF
NA,TRBJ2-2,TRBV9,NA,CASSVALGAPSATGELFF
NA,TRBJ2-3,TRBV7-2,NA,CASSKQPSTDTQYF
TRBD1,TRBJ2-3,TRBV2,NA,CASSGTGGGADTQYF
NA,TRBJ1-3,TRBV7-4,NA,CASSPKEGGHSTGNTIYF
TRBD2,TRBJ2-1,TRBV11-3,NA,CASSLVRLASGYNEQFF
TRBD1,TRBJ1-5,TRBV30,NA,CACQGGTGQPQHF
NA,TRBJ2-1,TRBV6-2/TRBV6-3,NA,CASSYFGREQFF
NA,TRBJ2-3,TRBV4-2,NA,CASSPRSRVVRDTQYF
TRBD1,TRBJ2-2,TRBV10-3,NA,CAIRADRGNTGELFF
NA,TRBJ1-3,TRBV7-2,NA,CASSSTPGVGNTIYF
NA,TRBJ2-1,TRBV6-1,NA,CASSERAGPAGDEQFF
NA,TRBJ1-3,TRBV24-1,NA,CATTLHGKSRNTIYF
NA,TRBJ1-4,TRBV7-9,NA,CASRLGGEKLFF
NA,TRBJ2-2,TRBV12-3/TRBV12-4,NA,CASGTLNTGELFF
TRBD1,TRBJ1-4,TRBV19,NA,CASRPTGTNEKLFF
TRBD2,TRBJ2-1,TRBV10-3,NA,CAITPRAPGGDEQFF
TRBD2,TRBJ2-3,TRBV29-1,NA,CSVELAGGDTQYF
NA,TRBJ1-3,TRBV7-9,NA,CASSYRRSGNTIYF
NA,TRBJ2-3,TRBV19,NA,CASSKGVSDTQYF
NA,TRBJ2-3,TRBV24-1,NA,CATSDYGNNRALQYF
TRBD1,TRBJ1-6,TRBV3-1/TRBV3-2,NA,CASSLQGNSPLHF
NA,TRBJ2-7,TRBV29-1,NA,CSVGRSYEQYF
NA,TRBJ1-2,TRBV7-2,NA,CASSPVSTADGYTF
NA,TRBJ2-2,TRBV6-1,NA,CASSEMQAALTGELFF
NA,TRBJ1-6,TRBV18,NA,CASSGIEDFPDSPLHF
NA,TRBJ2-6,TRBV6-2/TRBV6-3,NA,CASSYRGSGANVLTF
NA,TRBJ1-1,TRBV6-6,NA,CASSYPGRNTEAFF
TRBD1,TRBJ1-1,TRBV6-6,NA,CASSYRQGATEAFF
NA,TRBJ2-2,TRBV15,few,CATSGTRAGELFF
NA,TRBJ1-1,TRBV4-2,NA,CASSQPQPRAEAFF